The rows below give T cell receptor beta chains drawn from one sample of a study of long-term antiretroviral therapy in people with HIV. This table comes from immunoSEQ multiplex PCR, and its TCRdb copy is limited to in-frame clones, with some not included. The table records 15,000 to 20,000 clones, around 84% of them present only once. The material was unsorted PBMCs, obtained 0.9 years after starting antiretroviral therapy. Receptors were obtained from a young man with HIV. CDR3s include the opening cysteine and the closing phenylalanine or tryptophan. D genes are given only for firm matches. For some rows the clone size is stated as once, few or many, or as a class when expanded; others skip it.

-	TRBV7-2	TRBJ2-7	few	TGTGCCAGCAGCTTACTCTTGGACAGATCCTACGAGCAGTACTTC	CASSLLLDRSYEQYF
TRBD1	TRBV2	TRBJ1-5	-	TGTGCCAGCAGTGAGGGGACAGAGTATAGCAATCAGCCCCAGCATTTT	CASSEGTEYSNQPQHF
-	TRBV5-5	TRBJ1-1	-	TGTGCCAGCAGCTTGGCCGGGGGTGGCACTGAAGCTTTCTTT	CASSLAGGGTEAFF
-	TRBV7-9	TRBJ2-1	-	TGTGCCAGCAGCTTAGCGAAGATTGAGCAGTTCTTC	CASSLAKIEQFF
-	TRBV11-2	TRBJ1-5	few	TGTGCCAGCAGCTCCCCAGGGGGCAATCAGCCCCAGCATTTT	CASSSPGGNQPQHF
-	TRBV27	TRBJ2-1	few	TGTGCCAGCAGTTTGGGGAGAAATGAGCAGTTCTTC	CASSLGRNEQFF
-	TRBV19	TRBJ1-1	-	TGTGCCAGTAGTATAGGACAGAACACTGAAGCTTTCTTT	CASSIGQNTEAFF
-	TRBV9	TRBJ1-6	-	TGTGCCAGCAGCGTAGGTAGGAGTTCACCCCTCCACTTT	CASSVGRSSPLHF
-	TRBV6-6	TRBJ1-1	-	TGTGCCAGCAGTTACCGGGCGATGTGGGAGTACACTGAAGCTTTCTTT	CASSYRAMWEYTEAFF
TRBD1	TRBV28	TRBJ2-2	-	TGTGCCAGCAGTCCTTCAGGGGGGAACACCGGGGAGCTGTTTTTT	CASSPSGGNTGELFF
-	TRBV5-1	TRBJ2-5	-	TGCGCCAGCAGCTTGATTGAGGGGGAAGAGACCCAGTACTTC	CASSLIEGEETQYF
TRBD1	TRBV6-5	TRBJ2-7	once	TGTGCCAGTTGGGACAGAGGAAAGACTTACGAGCAGTACTTC	CASWDRGKTYEQYF
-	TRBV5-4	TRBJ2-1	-	TGTGCCAGCAGCTTTGGGGAAGGGCGTGAGCAGTTCTTC	CASSFGEGREQFF
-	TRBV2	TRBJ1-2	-	TGTGCCAGCAGTGAAGAGGGTAGCTATGGCTACACCTTC	CASSEEGSYGYTF
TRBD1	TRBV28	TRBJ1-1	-	TGTGCCAGCAGTTTGCACATGGGACAGAAGAACACTGAAGCTTTCTTT	CASSLHMGQKNTEAFF
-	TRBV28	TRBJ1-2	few	TGTGCCAGTCAGGGAGACTATGGCTACACCTTC	CASQGDYGYTF
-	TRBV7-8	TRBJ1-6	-	TGTGCCAGCAGCTTAATTGAAGGGGGGAATTCACCCCTCCACTTT	CASSLIEGGNSPLHF
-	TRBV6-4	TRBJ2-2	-	TGTGCCAGCAGTAACAATCCGGAGGGTGGGGAGCTGTTTTTT	CASSNNPEGGELFF
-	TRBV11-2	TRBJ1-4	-	TGTGCCAGCAGGTGGATGGGAGGGGCTAATGAAAAACTGTTTTTT	CASRWMGGANEKLFF
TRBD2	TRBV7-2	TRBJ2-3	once	TGTGCCAGCAGCTTTGTAGCGGGGGGGCAAGGAGATACGCAGTATTTT	CASSFVAGGQGDTQYF
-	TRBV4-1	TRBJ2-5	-	TGCGCCAGCAGCCGACCGGGCCGGGAATCTCAAGAGACCCAGTACTTC	CASSRPGRESQETQYF
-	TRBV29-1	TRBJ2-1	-	TGCAGCGTTGCCCCCGGGTCGGGAAATGACTACAATGAGCAGTTCTTC	CSVAPGSGNDYNEQFF
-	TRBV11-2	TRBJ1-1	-	TGTGCCAGCAGCCTTGGGGCACTTGAAGCTTTCTTT	CASSLGALEAFF
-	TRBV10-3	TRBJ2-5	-	TGTGCCATCAGGTCCCGTGGGGGTCTTGGAGAGACCCAGTACTTC	CAIRSRGGLGETQYF
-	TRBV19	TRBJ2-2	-	TGTGCCTCACAGAAGGAGCGGCTCACCGGGGAGCTGTTTTTT	CASQKERLTGELFF
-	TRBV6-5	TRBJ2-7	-	TGTGCCAGCAGTTACGGGGGTGGCGAGCAGTACTTC	CASSYGGGEQYF
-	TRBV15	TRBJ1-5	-	TGTGCCACCAGCAGAGACTATGGGGGGCGTGAGCCCCAGCATTTT	CATSRDYGGREPQHF